Each of the 26 T cell receptor beta chains below was sequenced from the same sample in a study of read filtering for tumor transcriptome and immune sequencing (dated by TCRdb to 2020 to 2021). The sequencer listed for this sample is Illumina HiSeq 4000. The Immunoverse kit was used to build TCR libraries from 400 ng RNA, with molecular barcoded adaptors covering alpha/delta and beta/gamma chains. TCRdb cleaned the public reads at Q25 with fastp, built clones with MiXCR and kept in-frame beta chains. Every CDR3 protein is listed once, alongside the most common genes and DNA of its rows. The table for this sample lists 85,000 to 100,000 distinct CDR3 sequences; about 22% of them were counted only once. The biggest ten clones account for around 10% of the sample. Sequencing was carried out using a population of CD138-negative cells sorted from bone marrow. The sample's cell subset or site label, in plain terms: bone marrow mononuclear cells depleted of CD138+ plasma/myeloma cells by negative magnetic selection. These receptors were collected from a donor aged 40 or over with multiple myeloma.

In the case of this clonotype: A much larger clone differs from this one at a single base, so this may be a read error. As the CDR3 is not closed by the conserved phenylalanine or tryptophan, this likely results from a read error. This sequence joins TRBV20-1 and TRBJ1-2; a possible D gene is TRBD1 (5 bases). V lost 3 bases and J 6 bases, leaving 11 bases between the germline ends. The CDR3 sequence is 12 residues long. CDR1 is DFQATT, CDR2 SNEGSKA, per germline (reference sequence). The CDR3 loop is CSASLQVHGYTL. The CDR3 nucleotides read TGCAGTGCTAGTCTACAGGTTCATGGCTACACCCTC.

There are many counts of this clonotype. DNA for the CDR3: TGTGCCAGCAGACCGGGACTAGCGGGGGGGCTCGAGCAGTACTTC. Protein product: CASRPGLAGGLEQYF. The chain carries TRBV28 and TRBJ2-7; 16 bases map to TRBD2. Per germline, CDR1 MDHEN and CDR2 SYDVKM. The V gene end was trimmed by 6 bases and the J gene end by 6 bases; junction bases not matched to a gene: 5. The CDR3 is 15 amino acids.

On this clonotype: One end of the junction does not line up with germline, which may come from a read error. The chain has TRBV29-1 and TRBJ2-1; D uncertain. CDR1 and CDR2 from the germline V gene are SQVTM and ANQGSEA. This CDR3 has 13 residues. CDR3 loop: CSVQTYSCNEQFF. CDR3 DNA sequence: TGCAGCGTTCAAACGTACTCCTGCAATGAGCAGTTCTTC.

The chain recombines TRBV18 with TRBJ2-1, with D tentatively TRBD1 (6 bases). Germline V lookup: CDR1 KGHSH, CDR2 LQKENI. V was shortened by 5 bases and J by 5 bases, with 19 bases between the two germline ends. The CDR3 runs to 16 residues. Written as DNA, the CDR3 is TGTGCCAGCTCAAAGAAGGCGCAGGACAGAGACAATGAGCAGTTCTTC. Amino acids: CASSKKAQDRDNEQFF.

Regarding this clonotype: Given the absence of the conserved phenylalanine or tryptophan at the CDR3 end, a read error is likely. Because the CDR3's place on the DNA is in doubt, the DNA is left out and the CDR3 is given as listed by TCRdb. This sequence joins TRBV2 and TRBJ2-3; whether TRBD1, the table's D call, matches the DNA was not checked. The CDR3 has 16 amino acids, counting both end residues. Germline V CDR1 and CDR2: SNHLY, FYNNEI. CDR3 in amino acids: CASSESSRPSTDTQYL.

There are many counts of this clonotype. J is TRBJ2-3 and V is TRBV20-1; no reliable D call. CDR1 is DFQATT, CDR2 SNEGSKA, per germline (reference sequence). The CDR3 has 14 residues. Trimming stripped 3 bases from V and 3 bases from J, with 13 bases between. CDR3 nucleotides: TGCAGTGCTAGGGGTAGGACCCAGACAGATACGCAGTATTTT. Its translation: CSARGRTQTDTQYF.

This clonotype was recorded at least ten times. V and J are TRBV3-2 and TRBJ2-3. TRBV3-2 is reported as a pseudogene. The CDR3 is 14 amino acids. CDR3: CASSPDLGTDTQYF. CDR3 DNA sequence: TGTGCCAGCAGTCCTGACTTGGGTACAGATACGCAGTATTTT.

This clonotype was seen at least ten times. The J gene is TRBJ2-1, the V gene TRBV6-5, with TRBD2 matching over 8 bases. The CDR3 loop spans 16 amino acids. The J segment lost 0 bases and the V segment lost 2 bases, leaving 3 bases of the junction unmatched. Looked up from germline, CDR1 is MNHEY and CDR2 is SVGAGI. The CDR3 protein is CASSYGAGGSYNEQFF. CDR3 DNA: TGTGCCAGCAGTTACGGGGCGGGGGGCTCCTACAATGAGCAGTTCTTC.

This clonotype has at least ten counts. The chain joins TRBV7-3 to TRBJ1-1; possible D gene TRBD1, 5 bases. The germline V and J ends were trimmed by 4 bases and 1 base, with 10 bases remaining between them. The germline gives CDR1 SGHTA, CDR2 FQGTGA. This CDR3 has 14 residues. This chain's CDR3 is CASSSGLPNTEAFF. In DNA form, the CDR3 reads TGTGCCAGCAGCTCGGGACTCCCGAACACTGAAGCTTTCTTT. Looking up the rest from reference TRBV7-3 and TRBJ1-1 gives the full variable domain: GAGVSQTPSNKVTEKGKYVELRCDPISGHTALYWYRQSLGQGPEFLIYFQGTGAADDSGLPNDRFFAVRPEGSVSTLKIQRTERGDSAVYLCASSSGLPNTEAFFGQGTRLTVV.

This clonotype was recorded many times. This chain uses TRBV6-6 with TRBJ2-1; TRBD2 matches at 9 bases. The CDR3 totals 14 residues. Germline CDR1 and CDR2: MNHNY and SVGAGI (reference sequence). The junction had 7 bases not matched to a gene; V was cut back by 8 bases and J by 5 bases. The CDR3: CASRSGGWNNEQFF. In DNA, the CDR3 is TGTGCCAGCCGAAGCGGGGGGTGGAACAATGAGCAGTTCTTC.

This clonotype was seen repeatedly, ten times or more. The rearrangement joins TRBV15 to TRBJ2-3; D is possibly TRBD2 (5 bases). Germline V gene lookup returns CDR1 LNHNV and CDR2 YYDKDF (reference sequence). The CDR3 extends over 14 amino acids. Trimming cost V 3 bases and J 2 bases, with 9 bases left between them. The CDR3: CATSRREITDTQYF. The CDR3 DNA reads TGTGCCACCAGCAGGAGGGAGATCACAGATACGCAGTATTTT. Full variable domain (outside the CDR3, taken from reference TRBV15 and TRBJ2-3): DAMVIQNPRYQVTQFGKPVTLSCSQTLNHNVMYWYQQKSSQAPKLLFHYYDKDFNNEADTPDNFQSRRPNTSFCFLDIRSPGLGDTAMYLCATSRREITDTQYFGPGTRLTVL.

Many counts were recorded for this clonotype. The CDR3 reads CASSFRQTTENEKLFF. The CDR3, as DNA: TGCGCCAGCAGCTTCCGACAGACGACGGAAAATGAAAAACTGTTTTTT. The V gene is TRBV5-1, the J gene TRBJ1-4; the D gene is possibly TRBD1 (5 bases). Germline V gives CDR1 SGHRS, CDR2 YFSETQ. The V end was cut by 2 bases, the J end by 5 bases, with 16 bases between. The CDR3 has 16 amino acids.

This clonotype was detected ten times or more. The chain links TRBV6-4 to TRBJ2-2, with D unclear. The germline V and J ends were trimmed by 2 bases and 4 bases, with 5 bases remaining between them. Germline V CDR1 and CDR2: MRHNA, SNTAGT. CDR3 length: 13 amino acids. The CDR3 here is CASSDSPTGELFF. In nucleotides, the CDR3 is TGTGCCAGCAGTGACAGTCCCACCGGGGAGCTGTTTTTT.

This clonotype was detected many times. This chain's CDR3 is CASSVDRGETQYF. In DNA form, the CDR3 reads TGCGCCAGCAGCGTCGACAGGGGAGAGACCCAGTACTTC. This sequence joins TRBV5-1 and TRBJ2-5, with TRBD1 identical over 8 bases. This CDR3 spans 13 amino acids. Losses at the gene ends were 4 bases for V and 4 bases for J; bases not matched to a gene: 3. Germline-derived CDR1 and CDR2 are SGHRS and YFSETQ. The whole variable domain, remainder taken from reference TRBV5-1 and TRBJ2-5, is KAGVTQTPRYLIKTRGQQVTLSCSPISGHRSVSWYQQTPGQGLQFLFEYFSETQRNKGNFPGRFSGRQFSNSRSEMNVSTLELGDSALYLCASSVDRGETQYFGPGTRLLVL.

The table lists this clonotype with many counts. This chain connects TRBV29-1 to TRBJ2-4; perhaps TRBD1 as D (5 bases). Per germline, CDR1 SQVTM and CDR2 ANQGSEA. CDR3 length: 11 residues. The V end was cut by 4 bases, the J end by 8 bases, with 9 bases between. In DNA form, the CDR3 reads TGCAGCGTTGGACAGAATGACATTCAGTACTTC. It encodes CSVGQNDIQYF.

In its sample, this clonotype was seen many times. The chain joins TRBV28 to TRBJ2-1; possibly TRBD2 for D (6 bases). CDR1 is MDHEN and CDR2 is SYDVKM in the germline V gene. This CDR3 spans 15 amino acids. Trimming took off 3 bases at V and 2 bases at J, with 11 bases between the two ends. The DNA of the CDR3 is TGTGCCAGCAGTTTTAAAGGCGGGACCTACAATGAGCAGTTCTTC. The encoded protein is CASSFKGGTYNEQFF.

Regarding this clonotype: A much larger clone sits a single nucleotide away, making a read error possible. This rearrangement joins TRBV28 to TRBJ2-7; D is possibly TRBD1 or TRBD2 (5 bases each). The germline V and J ends were trimmed by 11 bases and 6 bases, with 14 bases remaining between them. Germline values: CDR1 MDHEN, CDR2 SYDVKM. CDR3 length equals 11 residues. Written as DNA, the CDR3 is TGTGCCCGCGATGAGGGGTCCGAGCAGTACTTC. Translating it yields CARDEGSEQYF. Together with reference TRBV28 and TRBJ2-7, the CDR3 gives the full variable domain: DVKVTQSSRYLVKRTGEKVFLECVQDMDHENMFWYRQDPGLGLRLIYFSYDVKMKEKGDIPEGYSVSREKKERFSLILESASTNQTSMYLCARDEGSEQYFGPGTRLTVT.

In this sample, this clonotype turned up many times. The CDR3 nucleotides read TGTGCCAGCAGCTTCAGGCGGGGGAGCACAGATACGCAGTATTTT. Its protein product is CASSFRRGSTDTQYF. The chain is built from TRBV11-2 and TRBJ2-3, with 7 bases lining up with TRBD2. Germline CDR1 reads SGHAT; CDR2 reads FQNNGV. Losses at the gene ends were 3 bases for V and 0 bases for J; bases not matched to a gene: 3. This CDR3 is built from 15 residues.

This clonotype has ten or more counts. The chain joins TRBV28 to TRBJ1-1, with unresolved D. Germline CDR1 reads MDHEN; CDR2 reads SYDVKM. Trimming stripped 1 base from V and 7 bases from J, with 19 bases between. This CDR3 is built from 16 residues. The CDR3 DNA reads TGTGCCAGCAGTTTATATCGGTCTTCGAGTTGGAGTGAAGCTTTCTTT. Amino acids: CASSLYRSSSWSEAFF.

This clonotype was observed at least ten times. The chain is built from TRBV14 and TRBJ1-1; D unresolved. Trimming shortened V by 5 bases and J by 11 bases, and 15 bases separated the two germline ends. Germline CDR1 reads SGHDN; CDR2 reads FVKESK. The CDR3 contains 12 residues. DNA for the CDR3: TGTGCCAGCAGCGAGGGCTGGGCGGATGCTTTCTTT. Its translation: CASSEGWADAFF.

V gene TRBV29-1 combines with J gene TRBJ2-7; D remains unclear. V was pared by 5 bases and J by 6 bases, with 8 bases between. The CDR3 length is 10 residues. In germline, CDR1 is SQVTM, CDR2 ANQGSEA. The CDR3 sequence is CSVRDSEQYF. CDR3 sequence (DNA): TGCAGCGTTAGAGACTCCGAGCAGTACTTC.

This clonotype was observed many times. V and J are TRBV6-1 and TRBJ2-3, with TRBD1 as a possible D gene (5 bases). Trimming left V 4 bases short and J 4 bases short, with 9 bases between. This CDR3 is built from 13 residues. Germline lookup yields CDR1 MNHNS and CDR2 SASEGT. CDR3 region: CASSGRVSDTQYF. Here the CDR3 DNA reads TGTGCCAGCAGTGGCAGGGTCTCAGATACGCAGTATTTT.

The rearrangement joins TRBV7-9 to TRBJ1-3, with D maybe TRBD1 (6 bases). The CDR3 totals 17 residues. The germline V and J ends were trimmed by 5 bases and 0 bases, with 17 bases remaining between them. The germline gives CDR1 SEHNR, CDR2 FQNEAQ (reference sequence). The CDR3 sequence is CASSHVVRTDSGNTIYF. The CDR3 DNA is TGTGCCAGCAGCCATGTCGTTCGGACAGACTCTGGAAACACCATATATTTT.

CDR3 sequence (DNA): TGTGCCAGCAGCTTAGCGGGGTCAGATACGCAGTATTTT. Amino acids: CASSLAGSDTQYF. This chain connects TRBV13 to TRBJ2-3; a possible D gene is TRBD2 (5 bases). Between the trimmed V and J ends, which lost 1 base and 4 bases, there was a span of 6 bases. The CDR3 spans 13 residues. Germline V gene lookup returns CDR1 PRHDT and CDR2 FYEKMQ (reference sequence). Full variable domain (rest looked up from reference TRBV13 and TRBJ2-3): AAGVIQSPRHLIKEKRETATLKCYPIPRHDTVYWYQQGPGQDPQFLISFYEKMQSDKGSIPDRFSAQQFSDYHSELNMSSLELGDSALYFCASSLAGSDTQYFGPGTRLTVL.

This clonotype has at least ten counts. The V call is TRBV28, the J call TRBJ1-5; TRBD1 matches at 9 bases. CDR3 length: 18 residues. V trimming: 1 base; J trimming: 0 bases; junction bases outside the gene matches: 7. Germline V gene sequence: CDR1 MDHEN, CDR2 SYDVKM. The CDR3 sequence: CASSLSPGQGYSNQPQHF. The CDR3 nucleotides read TGTGCCAGCAGTTTATCACCGGGACAGGGTTATAGCAATCAGCCCCAGCATTTT.

This clonotype has ten or more counts. V gene TRBV4-1 combines with J gene TRBJ1-1; D unresolved. The V gene's germline CDR1 is MGHRA and CDR2 YSYEKL. The CDR3 contains 15 residues. V dropped 1 base and J dropped 4 bases, with 13 bases sitting between them. The CDR3 DNA reads TGCGCCAGCAGCCAAGCGTATCACGCGGGCACTGAAGCTTTCTTT. Translated: CASSQAYHAGTEAFF.